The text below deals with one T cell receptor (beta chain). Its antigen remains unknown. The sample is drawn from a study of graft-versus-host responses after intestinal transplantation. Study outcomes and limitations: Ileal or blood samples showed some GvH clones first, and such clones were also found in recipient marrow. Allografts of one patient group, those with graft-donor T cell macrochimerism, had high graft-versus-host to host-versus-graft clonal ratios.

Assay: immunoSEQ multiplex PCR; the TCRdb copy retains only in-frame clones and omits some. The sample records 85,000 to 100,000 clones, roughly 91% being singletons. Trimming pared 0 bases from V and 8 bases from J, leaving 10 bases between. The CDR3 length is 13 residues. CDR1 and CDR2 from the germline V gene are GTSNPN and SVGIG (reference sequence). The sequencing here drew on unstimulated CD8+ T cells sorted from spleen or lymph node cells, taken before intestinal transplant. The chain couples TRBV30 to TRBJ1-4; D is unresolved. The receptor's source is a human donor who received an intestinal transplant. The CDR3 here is CAWSVRLREKLFF. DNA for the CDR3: TGTGCCTGGAGTGTACGGTTGAGGGAAAAACTGTTTTTT.